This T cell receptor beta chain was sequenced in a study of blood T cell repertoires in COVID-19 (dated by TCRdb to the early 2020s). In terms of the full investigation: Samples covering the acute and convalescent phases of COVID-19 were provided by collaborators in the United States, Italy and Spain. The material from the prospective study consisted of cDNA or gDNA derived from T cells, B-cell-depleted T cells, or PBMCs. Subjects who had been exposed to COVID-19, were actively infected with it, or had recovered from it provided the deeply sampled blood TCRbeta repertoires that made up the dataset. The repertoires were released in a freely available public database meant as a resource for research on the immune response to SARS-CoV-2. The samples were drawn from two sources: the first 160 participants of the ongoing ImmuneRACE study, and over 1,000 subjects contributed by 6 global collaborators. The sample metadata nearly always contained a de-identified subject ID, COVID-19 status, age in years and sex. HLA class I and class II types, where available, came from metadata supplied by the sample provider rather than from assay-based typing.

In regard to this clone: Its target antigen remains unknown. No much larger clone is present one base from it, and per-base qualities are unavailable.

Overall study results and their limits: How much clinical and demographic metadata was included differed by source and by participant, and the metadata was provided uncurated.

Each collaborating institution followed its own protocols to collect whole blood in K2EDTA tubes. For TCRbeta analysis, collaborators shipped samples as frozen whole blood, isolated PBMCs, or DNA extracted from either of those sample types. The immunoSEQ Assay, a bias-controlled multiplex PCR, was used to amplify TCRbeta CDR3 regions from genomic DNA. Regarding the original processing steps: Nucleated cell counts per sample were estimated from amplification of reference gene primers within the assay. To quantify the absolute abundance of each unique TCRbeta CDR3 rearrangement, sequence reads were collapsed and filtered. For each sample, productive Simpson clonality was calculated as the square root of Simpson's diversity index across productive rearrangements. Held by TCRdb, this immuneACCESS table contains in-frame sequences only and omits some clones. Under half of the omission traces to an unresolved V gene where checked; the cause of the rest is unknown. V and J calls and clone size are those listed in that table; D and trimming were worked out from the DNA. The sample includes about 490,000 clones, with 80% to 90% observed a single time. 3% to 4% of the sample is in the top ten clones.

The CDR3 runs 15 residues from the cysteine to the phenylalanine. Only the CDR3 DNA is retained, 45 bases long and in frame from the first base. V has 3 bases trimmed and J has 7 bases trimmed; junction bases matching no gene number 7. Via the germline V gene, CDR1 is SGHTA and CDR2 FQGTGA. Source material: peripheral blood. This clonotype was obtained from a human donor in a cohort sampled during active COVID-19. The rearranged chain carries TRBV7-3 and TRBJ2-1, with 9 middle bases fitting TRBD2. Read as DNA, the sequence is TGTGCCAGCAGCTTTGGTAGCGGGAGAGGTAATGAGCAGTTCTTC. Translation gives CASSFGSGRGNEQFF.